Below are 15 T cell receptor beta chains sequenced from a single sample in a study of T cells in Graves' hyperthyroidism and ophthalmopathy. Amplification of TCR beta CDR3 regions was performed using RNA transcripts as template. In the first-round RT-PCR of the TCR CDR3, the HTBI primer set was used. TCRdb fed the multiplex PCR reads into MiXCR, producing one record per CDR3 protein. The table includes around 190,000 distinct CDR3 sequences, 17% detected once. Material for sequencing was blood. The receptors were gathered from a woman between 50 and 59 years old with Graves' hyperthyroidism.

This clonotype came up a few times. The rearrangement links TRBV20-1 to TRBJ2-3; tentatively, D is TRBD1 (6 bases). The CDR3 consists of 14 residues. V was trimmed by 5 bases and J by 8 bases, leaving 20 bases between them. Germline V gene lookup returns CDR1 DFQATT and CDR2 SNEGSKA (reference sequence). CDR3 amino acids: CSAEEEGVAGTQYF. For the CDR3, the DNA is TGCAGTGCTGAAGAAGAGGGGGTAGCCGGTACGCAGTATTTT.

This clonotype was seen a handful of times. V gene TRBV5-6 combines with J gene TRBJ1-2; 9 bases line up with TRBD1. Unmatched junction bases numbered 7, after V lost 2 bases and J lost 2 bases. Germline CDR1 SGHDT, CDR2 YYEEEE. The CDR3 sequence is 16 residues long. The CDR3 DNA sequence: TGTGCCAGCAGCTTCAACCGGGACAGGGCCAACTATGGCTACACCTTC. Its protein product is CASSFNRDRANYGYTF.

Note on this clonotype: With a much larger clone just one base away, this may be a read error. V gene TRBV20-1 combines with J gene TRBJ2-5; 9 bases fit TRBD2. TRBJ2-1 matches the DNA end more closely, so the J call is doubtful. Germline V gene lookup returns CDR1 DFQATT and CDR2 SNEGSKA (reference sequence). This CDR3 has 15 amino acids. The CDR3 loop reads CSGGFSGSRGETQFF. As DNA, the CDR3 is TGCAGTGGGGGTTTTAGCGGGAGTCGTGGAGAGACCCAGTTCTTC.

This clonotype was observed at least ten times. The V gene is TRBV12-3 or TRBV12-4, the J gene TRBJ2-7, with unresolved D. The CDR3 loop spans 14 amino acids. V was pared by 4 bases and J by 6 bases, with 16 bases between. The CDR3 here is CASSSDQFQIEQYF. CDR3 nucleotide sequence: TGTGCCAGCAGTTCAGACCAATTCCAGATCGAGCAGTACTTC.

V gene TRBV27 combines with J gene TRBJ2-5, with a possible D match to TRBD1 (5 bases). Looked up from germline, CDR1 is MNHEY and CDR2 is SMNVEV (reference sequence). The CDR3 consists of 13 residues. Trimming took 2 bases from V and 5 from J, leaving 9 bases between them. CDR3 protein: CASSLVGRETQYF. The CDR3, as DNA: TGTGCCAGCAGTTTAGTGGGGCGGGAGACCCAGTACTTC.

This clonotype was counted at least ten times. The rearrangement uses TRBV20-1 and TRBJ2-5, with 7 bases matching TRBD2. The V segment lost 1 base and the J segment 5 bases; nucleotides outside the gene matches: 13. From germline, CDR1 is DFQATT and CDR2 SNEGSKA (reference sequence). The CDR3 runs to 16 residues. The CDR3 DNA follows: TGCAGTGCTAGAGCCCGAGGACTAGGAAGGGGTGAGACCCAGTACTTC. It encodes CSARARGLGRGETQYF.

This clonotype was detected many times. The chain employs TRBV19 and TRBJ1-5; TRBD1 agrees at 9 bases. Germline lookup yields CDR1 LNHDA and CDR2 SQIVND (reference sequence). The V gene end was trimmed by 11 bases and the J gene end by 2 bases; junction bases not matched to a gene: 10. This CDR3 spans 15 amino acids. CDR3 protein: CASRGGQGGNQPQHF. DNA for the CDR3: TGTGCCTCCCGGGGGGGACAGGGTGGCAATCAGCCCCAGCATTTT.

At least ten counts were recorded for this clonotype. This chain uses TRBV7-2 with TRBJ2-7, with 11 bases lining up with TRBD2. Germline V gives CDR1 SGHTA, CDR2 FQGNSA. V was clipped by 5 bases and J by 6 bases; unmatched bases: 9. The CDR3 has 15 residues. The CDR3 loop is CASSPAASGRSEQYF. The CDR3 coding sequence is TGTGCCAGCAGCCCTGCTGCTAGCGGGAGGTCCGAGCAGTACTTC.

The rearrangement uses TRBV27 and TRBJ1-2; TRBD1 might be the D (5 bases). Trimming cost V 6 bases and J 8 bases, with 19 bases left between them. This CDR3 region has 14 residues. Germline loops: CDR1 MNHEY, CDR2 SMNVEV (reference sequence). The chain's CDR3 is CASSVGGGVMGYTF. The CDR3 coding sequence is TGTGCCAGCAGCGTGGGGGGGGGGGTTATGGGCTACACCTTC.

This clonotype occurred many times. V is TRBV6-1 and J is TRBJ1-2; perhaps TRBD1 as D (5 bases). Germline V CDR1 and CDR2: MNHNS, SASEGT. This CDR3 comprises 14 residues. V was clipped by 7 bases and J by 8 bases, with 20 bases between them. The CDR3 coding sequence is TGTGCCAGCAAGTTTAACTCCAGGGAGTGGGGCTACACCTTC. Its protein is CASKFNSREWGYTF.

This clonotype was detected ten times or more. V gene TRBV15 combines with J gene TRBJ1-1; 9 bases agree with TRBD1. This CDR3 comprises 16 residues. Per the germline V gene, CDR1 is LNHNV and CDR2 is YYDKDF (reference sequence). Trimming cost V 1 base and J 6 bases; bases outside gene matches: 9. CDR3 bases: TGTGCCACCAGCAGAGCACCACCGGGACAGGGTGCTGAAGCTTTCTTT. It codes for CATSRAPPGQGAEAFF.

In its sample, this clonotype was seen a few times. The rearrangement joins TRBV15 to TRBJ1-4; 7 nucleotides agree with TRBD1. The J segment lost 7 bases and the V segment lost 0 bases, leaving 8 bases of the junction unmatched. Germline V gives CDR1 LNHNV, CDR2 YYDKDF (reference sequence). The CDR3 consists of 16 residues. CDR3: CATSRDPGPGGEKLFF. The CDR3 DNA reads TGTGCCACCAGCAGAGATCCCGGCCCAGGGGGTGAAAAACTGTTTTTT.

The table lists this clonotype with many counts. V usage is TRBV30 and J usage is TRBJ1-2, with 9 bases identical to TRBD1. Germline loops: CDR1 GTSNPN, CDR2 SVGIG (reference sequence). CDR3 length: 15 amino acids. Trimming cost V 2 bases and J 8 bases; bases outside gene matches: 12. The CDR3 protein is CAWSRRDRVLVGYTF. Written as DNA, the CDR3 is TGTGCCTGGAGTCGTCGGGACAGGGTATTGGTAGGCTACACCTTC.

Many counts were recorded for this clonotype. V and J are TRBV2 and TRBJ1-1; D gene ambiguous. V was pared by 1 base and J by 0 bases, with 3 bases between. Germline V CDR1 and CDR2: SNHLY, FYNNEI. CDR3 size: 13 residues. This CDR3 is CASSEEMNTEAFF. As DNA, the CDR3 is TGTGCCAGCAGTGAAGAGATGAACACTGAAGCTTTCTTT.

This clonotype was seen repeatedly, ten times or more. The V gene is TRBV20-1, the J gene TRBJ2-3, with 10 nucleotides matching TRBD2. Germline loops: CDR1 DFQATT, CDR2 SNEGSKA (reference sequence). The J segment lost 3 bases and the V segment lost 8 bases, leaving 11 bases of the junction unmatched. This CDR3 is built from 15 residues. The CDR3 protein is CSSKLAGEGTDTQYF. The CDR3 region has the DNA TGCAGTTCAAAGCTAGCGGGAGAGGGTACAGATACGCAGTATTTT.